The 24 T cell receptor beta chains reported below all come from one sample, sequenced in a study of shared clonotypes between healthy human individuals. Only in-frame clones appear in the TCRdb table, and some are missing; sequencing was by immunoSEQ multiplex PCR. Of hundreds of thousands of clones in the sample, about 90% were seen once. CD45RO-negative, CCR7-selected cells formed the naive CD8 fraction, which excluded terminally differentiated effector memory CD45RA+ cells. The sequencing input was naive CD8+ T cells sorted from blood. The source is a man aged 25 to 40 in good health.

The rearrangement links TRBV28 to TRBJ1-5; tentatively, D is TRBD1 (5 bases). This CDR3 spans 14 amino acids. Trimming shortened V by 8 bases and J by 4 bases, and 15 bases separated the two germline ends. Germline V gene data show CDR1 as MDHEN and CDR2 as SYDVKM. The CDR3 bases are TGTGCCAGCGCCAAACGGCGGGGGAATCAGCCCCAGCATTTT. Translation gives CASAKRRGNQPQHF.

The rearrangement links TRBV7-9 to TRBJ2-1; 8 bases map to TRBD2. Per the germline V gene, CDR1 is SEHNR and CDR2 is FQNEAQ (reference sequence). The CDR3 is 16 amino acids. Losses at the gene ends were 5 bases for V and 9 bases for J; bases not matched to a gene: 15. The CDR3 protein is CASSPPGTSQSIEQFF. CDR3 nucleotide sequence: TGTGCCAGCAGCCCTCCCGGGACTAGTCAATCAATTGAGCAGTTCTTC.

V and J are TRBV29-1 and TRBJ1-1; no clear D. V was pared by 3 bases and J by 5 bases, with 7 bases between. The CDR3 consists of 11 residues. Germline CDR1 SQVTM, CDR2 ANQGSEA. The CDR3 is CSVEGGTEAFF. The CDR3 bases are TGCAGCGTTGAGGGCGGGACTGAAGCTTTCTTT.

The chain carries TRBV30 and TRBJ2-3; the match to TRBD2 covers 9 bases. Germline V gives CDR1 GTSNPN, CDR2 SVGIG (reference sequence). This CDR3 has 13 amino acids. The V and J ends lost 4 bases and 4 bases, in that order; junction bases with no gene match: 3. DNA of the CDR3: TGTGCCTGGACGCGCGGGAGGGCAGATACGCAGTATTTT. This encodes CAWTRGRADTQYF.

The V gene is TRBV27, the J gene TRBJ2-1; D is undetermined. V was pared by 4 bases and J by 6 bases, with 10 bases between. CDR3 size: 13 residues. The V gene's germline CDR1 is MNHEY and CDR2 SMNVEV (reference sequence). CDR3 region: CASSSRSLNEQFF. The CDR3 nucleotides read TGTGCCAGCAGTTCCCGGTCGCTCAATGAGCAGTTCTTC.

The chain has TRBV11-2 and TRBJ2-2; D is undetermined. This CDR3 has 13 residues. In germline, CDR1 is SGHAT, CDR2 FQNNGV. The ends were cut back, 6 bases at V and 4 bases at J, with 9 bases in the middle. The CDR3 DNA reads TGTGCCAGCAGTAATGGGTTCACCGGGGAGCTGTTTTTT. It specifies CASSNGFTGELFF.

The chain recombines TRBV5-4 with TRBJ2-1; D might be TRBD2 (5 bases). In germline, CDR1 is SGHNT, CDR2 YYREEE (reference sequence). Trimming stripped 2 bases from V and 0 bases from J, with 9 bases between. CDR3 size: 15 residues. CDR3 loop: CASSFAGNSYNEQFF. The CDR3 nucleotides read TGTGCCAGCAGCTTCGCGGGTAACTCCTACAATGAGCAGTTCTTC.

The CDR3 nucleotides are TGTGCCAGTAGTAACCACCTAGCGGGGCCCTCCTACAATGAGCAGTTCTTC. This encodes CASSNHLAGPSYNEQFF. The chain uses TRBV19 and TRBJ2-1; 9 bases agree with TRBD2. Trimming took 4 bases from V and 0 from J; bases not matched to a gene: 7. CDR3 length: 17 residues. The V gene's germline CDR1 is LNHDA and CDR2 SQIVND (reference sequence).

The chain links TRBV5-1 to TRBJ2-7, with TRBD1 matching over 12 bases. The J segment lost 4 bases and the V segment lost 0 bases, leaving 17 bases of the junction unmatched. There are 20 residues in the CDR3. In germline, CDR1 is SGHRS, CDR2 YFSETQ. CDR3 protein: CASSLVPPGQGAKLGYEQYF. The CDR3 coding sequence is TGCGCCAGCAGCTTGGTTCCACCGGGACAGGGGGCAAAGTTGGGATACGAGCAGTACTTC.

J is TRBJ2-5 and V is TRBV2; the match to TRBD2 covers 13 bases. This CDR3 is built from 16 residues. Germline loops: CDR1 SNHLY, CDR2 FYNNEI. V lost 8 bases and J lost 2; bases outside the gene matches: 8. The CDR3 here is CASGTSGAPVQETQYF. In DNA form, the CDR3 reads TGTGCCAGCGGGACTAGCGGGGCCCCGGTTCAAGAGACCCAGTACTTC.

This rearrangement joins TRBV30 to TRBJ2-7, with 7 positions matching TRBD2. The germline V gene has CDR1 GTSNPN and CDR2 SVGIG (reference sequence). J lost 4 bases, V lost 2 bases, and 5 bases had no gene match. This CDR3 region has 13 residues. The CDR3 here is CAWSWGGGYEQYF. CDR3 nucleotide sequence: TGTGCCTGGAGTTGGGGGGGAGGTTACGAGCAGTACTTC.

The chain couples TRBV27 to TRBJ2-1; 7 positions match TRBD2. The J segment lost 8 bases and the V segment lost 3 bases, leaving 13 bases of the junction unmatched. CDR3 length: 16 amino acids. The V gene's germline CDR1 is MNHEY and CDR2 SMNVEV (reference sequence). CDR3 nucleotide sequence: TGTGCCAGCAGTTTTTACGCGGGAGTCAGTGTAGATGAGCAGTTCTTC. Translated: CASSFYAGVSVDEQFF.

The chain joins TRBV29-1 to TRBJ2-5; the match to TRBD1 covers 7 bases. The V gene's germline CDR1 is SQVTM and CDR2 ANQGSEA. The CDR3 is made up of 13 amino acids. J was trimmed by 1 base and V by 7 bases; bases with no gene match: 6. For the CDR3, the DNA is TGCAGCGCAGTACAGGGGCTCCAAGAGACCCAGTACTTC. Its protein is CSAVQGLQETQYF.

This clone was seen once. This chain links TRBV5-6 with TRBJ2-7; D might be TRBD1 (6 bases). V lost 4 bases to trimming and J lost 0 bases, with 8 bases between them. The germline CDR1 and CDR2 sequences are SGHDT and YYEEEE. The CDR3 sequence is 13 residues long. The CDR3 DNA reads TGTGCCAGCAGCCAGGACAGCTCCTACGAGCAGTACTTC. Its translation is CASSQDSSYEQYF. Full variable domain (outside the CDR3, taken from reference TRBV5-6 and TRBJ2-7): DAGVTQSPTHLIKTRGQQVTLRCSPKSGHDTVSWYQQALGQGPQFIFQYYEEEERQRGNFPDRFSGHQFPNYSSELNVNALLLGDSALYLCASSQDSSYEQYFGPGTRLTVT.

This chain connects TRBV4-1 to TRBJ2-1; 11 nucleotides line up with TRBD2. CDR1 is MGHRA and CDR2 is YSYEKL in the germline V gene. Trimming at V came to 3 bases and at J to 0 bases, leaving 4 bases not matched to a gene. The CDR3 sequence is 17 residues long. The CDR3 sequence: CASSQTSGESSYNEQFF. In DNA, the CDR3 is TGCGCCAGCAGCCAGACTAGCGGGGAGAGCTCCTACAATGAGCAGTTCTTC.

This clone was recorded once. This chain uses TRBV27 with TRBJ2-1; 11 bases are shared with TRBD2. There are 15 residues in the CDR3. Germline CDR1 is MNHEY and CDR2 is SMNVEV (reference sequence). Unmatched junction bases numbered 3, after V lost 4 bases and J lost 4 bases. The chain's CDR3 is CASSYGLAGYNEQFF. As DNA, the CDR3 is TGTGCCAGCAGTTATGGACTAGCGGGTTACAATGAGCAGTTCTTC.

The chain uses TRBV7-2 and TRBJ2-7; 8 bases agree with TRBD1. Germline CDR1 and CDR2: SGHTA and FQGNSA. Unmatched junction bases numbered 3, after V lost 5 bases and J lost 3 bases. The CDR3 loop spans 13 amino acids. In nucleotides, the CDR3 is TGTGCCAGCAGCACCGACAGGGGCTACGAGCAGTACTTC. Translated: CASSTDRGYEQYF.

V usage is TRBV27 and J usage is TRBJ2-1, with D perhaps TRBD2 (6 bases). CDR3 size: 16 residues. The germline V and J ends were trimmed by 0 bases and 5 bases, with 14 bases remaining between them. Germline-derived CDR1 and CDR2 are MNHEY and SMNVEV (reference sequence). The CDR3 protein is CASSLSFSGAHNEQFF. For the CDR3, the DNA is TGTGCCAGCAGTTTATCGTTTAGCGGAGCCCACAATGAGCAGTTCTTC.

This chain links TRBV18 with TRBJ2-7, with 11 bases aligning to TRBD1. Germline trimming cut 0 bases from V and 2 bases from J; bases unmatched to any gene: 9. Germline V gene sequence: CDR1 KGHSH, CDR2 LQKENI. The length of the CDR3 is 18 residues. The CDR3 coding sequence is TGTGCCAGCTCACCACCGGTGGAAGGGACAGGGGGGGCCTACGAGCAGTACTTC. Translating gives CASSPPVEGTGGAYEQYF.

CDR3: CSVGTGSAANEKLFF. DNA for the CDR3: TGCAGCGTGGGTACAGGGTCGGCTGCTAATGAAAAACTGTTTTTT. This sequence joins TRBV29-1 and TRBJ1-4; TRBD1 is a possible D gene (6 bases). Deletions cut 6 bases from V and 3 bases from J, with 17 bases between. The CDR3 sequence is 15 residues long. Germline V gene sequence: CDR1 SQVTM, CDR2 ANQGSEA.

This sequence joins TRBV5-1 and TRBJ1-1, with 10 bases fitting TRBD1. The CDR3 totals 14 residues. CDR1 SGHRS and CDR2 YFSETQ come from the germline V gene. J lost 5 bases, V lost 4 bases, and 5 bases had no gene match. As DNA, the CDR3 is TGCGCCAGCAGCCCCGGACAGGGGGAGACTGAAGCTTTCTTT. Its protein is CASSPGQGETEAFF. Based on the CDR3 plus reference TRBV5-1 and TRBJ1-1, the full variable domain is KAGVTQTPRYLIKTRGQQVTLSCSPISGHRSVSWYQQTPGQGLQFLFEYFSETQRNKGNFPGRFSGRQFSNSRSEMNVSTLELGDSALYLCASSPGQGETEAFFGQGTRLTVV.

This chain links TRBV6-5 with TRBJ2-5; TRBD1 aligns across 8 bases. The germline CDR1 and CDR2 sequences are MNHEY and SVGAGI. CDR3 size: 14 residues. J gave up 2 bases and V 6 bases, and 5 bases lay outside the gene matches. The CDR3 sequence: CASRIDRGQETQYF. The DNA for the CDR3 is TGTGCCAGCAGAATCGACAGGGGACAAGAGACCCAGTACTTC.

The chain is built from TRBV4-1 and TRBJ2-7, with D unresolved. This CDR3 is 15 amino acids long. Germline CDR1 MGHRA, CDR2 YSYEKL. Between the trimmed V and J ends, which lost 4 bases and 0 bases, there was a span of 13 bases. For the CDR3, the DNA is TGCGCCAGCAGCCCAAGAGAACATCCCTCCTACGAGCAGTACTTC. This gives the protein CASSPREHPSYEQYF.

The chain is built from TRBV7-9 and TRBJ1-3; D not resolved. CDR3 length: 14 residues. Germline CDR1 reads SEHNR; CDR2 reads FQNEAQ (reference sequence). With 5 bases removed from V and 3 bases from J, the gap between germline ends came to 11 bases. The CDR3 region is CASSHRDLGNTIYF. The CDR3, as DNA: TGTGCCAGCAGCCATAGAGACCTTGGAAACACCATATATTTT. Full variable domain (rest looked up from reference TRBV7-9 and TRBJ1-3): DTGVSQNPRHKITKRGQNVTFRCDPISEHNRLYWYRQTLGQGPEFLTYFQNEAQLEKSRLLSDRFSAERPKGSFSTLEIQRTEQGDSAMYLCASSHRDLGNTIYFGEGSWLTVV.